These 9 T cell receptor beta chains originate from one sample sequenced in a study of persistence of HIV-infected CD4 T cells. Sequencing used immunoSEQ version 4 in survey mode. Sequencing was performed with immunoSEQ multiplex PCR; in TCRdb, only in-frame clones are kept and a portion is missing. The sample consists of some 40,000 clones, about 83% of them appearing once. The antigens for these receptors are not known. Overlapping HIV-1 Gag 15-mer peptides at 0.95 to 1 ug per peptide per mL were used. CD40L/CD69 double-negative CD45RO-high memory CD4+ T cells were collected. The specimen was cultured CD4+ T cells from PBMCs, collected from a patient who received antiretroviral therapy. The receptors originated from an adult with HIV. The donor label of this sample is uncertain.

The chain combines TRBV2 with TRBJ2-3, with TRBD1 matching 8 bases. Germline CDR1 and CDR2: SNHLY and FYNNEI. The CDR3 spans 15 residues. Trimming cost V 4 bases and J 1 base; bases outside gene matches: 4. The chain's CDR3 is CASSARGRGTDTQYF. For the CDR3, the DNA is TGTGCCAGCAGTGCCAGGGGGCGAGGCACAGATACGCAGTATTTT.

This clone was detected a few times. This chain connects TRBV7-3 to TRBJ1-3, with D tentatively TRBD1 (5 bases). CDR3 size: 21 residues. Trimming stripped 0 bases from V and 0 bases from J, with 24 bases between. Germline values: CDR1 SGHTA, CDR2 FQGTGA. CDR3 sequence: CASSLTQKTAGLASSGNTIYF. Written as DNA, the CDR3 is TGTGCCAGCAGCTTAACTCAGAAGACAGCGGGCCTTGCGAGCTCTGGAAACACCATATATTTT.

The V gene is TRBV5-4, the J gene TRBJ2-1; 13 nucleotides align to TRBD2. J gave up 7 bases and V 3 bases, and 4 bases lay outside the gene matches. The CDR3 sequence is 15 residues long. Germline loops: CDR1 SGHNT, CDR2 YYREEE (reference sequence). This CDR3 is CASSSGLAGVNEQFF. Written as DNA, the CDR3 is TGTGCCAGCAGCTCTGGACTAGCGGGGGTGAATGAGCAGTTCTTC.

V and J are TRBV29-1 and TRBJ2-7; no clear D gene. Germline CDR1 is SQVTM and CDR2 is ANQGSEA. This CDR3 spans 11 amino acids. The V end was cut by 7 bases, the J end by 3 bases, with 10 bases between. The chain's CDR3 is CSGQGNYEQYF. CDR3 DNA sequence: TGCAGCGGCCAAGGGAACTACGAGCAGTACTTC.

The chain employs TRBV18 and TRBJ2-7; weak D call: TRBD2 (6 bases). V gave up 0 bases and J gave up 4 bases, with 10 bases separating them. The germline gives CDR1 KGHSH, CDR2 LQKENI. The CDR3 loop spans 14 amino acids. The CDR3 bases are TGTGCCAGCTCACCACCTATGGGGGGTTACGAGCAGTACTTC. Encoded protein: CASSPPMGGYEQYF.

This chain links TRBV2 with TRBJ2-1; D gene ambiguous. CDR3 length: 14 amino acids. Germline assignment: CDR1 SNHLY and CDR2 FYNNEI. Deletions cut 7 bases from V and 7 bases from J, with 17 bases between. This chain's CDR3 is CASTAGPQGNEQFF. The CDR3 DNA reads as TGTGCCAGCACCGCTGGACCTCAAGGGAATGAGCAGTTCTTC.

V and J are TRBV19 and TRBJ2-1, with D unclear. V gave up 3 bases and J gave up 7 bases, with 16 bases separating them. Per germline, CDR1 LNHDA and CDR2 SQIVND (reference sequence). The CDR3 totals 15 residues. In DNA, the CDR3 is TGTGCCAGTAGTATTGTAGTTTTGGGATCGAATGAGCAGTTCTTC. Translated: CASSIVVLGSNEQFF.

The chain combines TRBV20-1 with TRBJ1-4; D not certain. The V and J ends lost 3 bases and 8 bases respectively, with 13 bases between them. Germline CDR1 and CDR2: DFQATT and SNEGSKA (reference sequence). There are 13 residues in the CDR3. CDR3 DNA sequence: TGCAGTGCTAGTGGGAGGTGGGAGGAAAAACTGTTTTTT. It encodes CSASGRWEEKLFF.

The chain links TRBV5-4 to TRBJ2-5; the D gene is possibly TRBD1 (8 bases). The length of the CDR3 is 15 residues. The germline V gene has CDR1 SGHNT and CDR2 YYREEE (reference sequence). V was trimmed by 0 bases and J by 4 bases, leaving 13 bases between them. The CDR3: CASSLDRGGAETQYF. For the CDR3, the DNA is TGTGCCAGCAGCTTGGACAGGGGGGGGGCAGAGACCCAGTACTTC.